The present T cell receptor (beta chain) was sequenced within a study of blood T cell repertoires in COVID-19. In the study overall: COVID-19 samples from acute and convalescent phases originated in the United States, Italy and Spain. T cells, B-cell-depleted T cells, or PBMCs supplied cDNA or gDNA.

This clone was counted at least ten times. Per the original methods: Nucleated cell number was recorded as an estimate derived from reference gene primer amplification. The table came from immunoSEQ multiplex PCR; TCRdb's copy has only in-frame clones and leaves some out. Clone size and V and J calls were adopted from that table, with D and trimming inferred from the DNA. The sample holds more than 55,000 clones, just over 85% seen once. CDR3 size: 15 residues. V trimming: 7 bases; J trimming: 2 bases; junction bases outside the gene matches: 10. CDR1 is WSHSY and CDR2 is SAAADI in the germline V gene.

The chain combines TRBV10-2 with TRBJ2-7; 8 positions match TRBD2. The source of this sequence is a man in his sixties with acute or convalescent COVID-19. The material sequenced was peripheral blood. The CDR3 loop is CASTTAGAVTYEQYF. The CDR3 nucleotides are TGCGCCAGCACCACAGCGGGAGCGGTGACCTACGAGCAGTACTTC.